A single sample is the source of the 20 T cell receptor beta chains below, sequenced in a study of blood T cell repertoires in COVID-19. Assay used: immunoSEQ multiplex PCR; TCRdb lists only in-frame clones, some missing. The data contain 180,000 or so clones, roughly 90% of them singletons. Sequences were obtained from peripheral blood. The receptors derive from a man aged 18 to 29 with active or convalescent COVID-19.

This chain links TRBV5-1 with TRBJ1-4; a weak D match, TRBD1 (5 bases). The CDR3 totals 14 residues. V gave up 4 bases and J gave up 7 bases, with 14 bases separating them. CDR1 SGHRS and CDR2 YFSETQ come from the germline V gene. The CDR3 sequence is CASSDPSGGEKLFF. The CDR3, as DNA: TGCGCCAGCAGCGACCCATCGGGGGGTGAAAAACTGTTTTTT.

CDR3 bases: TGTGCCGCCAGACAGGACTTGAACACTGAAGCTTTCTTT. It specifies CAARQDLNTEAFF. The rearrangement links TRBV10-3 to TRBJ1-1; D is perhaps TRBD1 (6 bases). Germline values: CDR1 ENHRY, CDR2 SYGVKD. There are 13 residues in the CDR3. Trimming left V 11 bases short and J 0 bases short, with 13 bases between.

In DNA, the CDR3 is TGTGCCAGTAGTATAGGCAGGGGAGGGGAGACCCAGTACTTC. It translates to CASSIGRGGETQYF. This sequence joins TRBV19 and TRBJ2-5; perhaps TRBD2 as D (7 bases). V lost 1 base, J lost 5 bases, and 11 bases lay in between. The length of the CDR3 is 14 residues. Germline CDR1 and CDR2: LNHDA and SQIVND (reference sequence).

The J gene is TRBJ2-3, the V gene TRBV6-5, with D maybe TRBD1 (6 bases). The CDR3 sequence is 14 residues long. V was clipped by 5 bases and J by 1 base, with 10 bases between them. Germline-derived CDR1 and CDR2 are MNHEY and SVGAGI. The CDR3 nucleotides read TGTGCCAGCAGTCTCCGACAGGGCACAGATACGCAGTATTTT. This encodes CASSLRQGTDTQYF.

The V call is TRBV14, the J call TRBJ2-1; possibly TRBD2 for D (5 bases). Trimming pared 3 bases from V and 1 base from J, leaving 7 bases between. The length of the CDR3 is 14 residues. Per the germline V gene, CDR1 is SGHDN and CDR2 is FVKESK. CDR3 in amino acids: CASSHSGSYNEQFF. CDR3 DNA sequence: TGTGCCAGCAGCCACTCGGGATCCTACAATGAGCAGTTCTTC.

This clone was recorded once. The chain is built from TRBV4-2 and TRBJ2-7; 8 bases are a match to TRBD1. Germline V gene sequence: CDR1 LGHNA, CDR2 YNFKEQ. The CDR3 loop spans 15 amino acids. V trimming: 8 bases; J trimming: 2 bases; junction bases outside the gene matches: 11. The CDR3 DNA follows: TGTGCCAGCGGTGGAGGACAGGGTCCTCCCTACGAGCAGTACTTC. Translated, it gives CASGGGQGPPYEQYF.

This chain connects TRBV6-1 to TRBJ1-3, with TRBD1 identical over 9 bases. The germline V gene encodes CDR1 MNHNS and CDR2 SASEGT. The CDR3 is made up of 19 amino acids. The ends lost 4 bases at V and 0 bases at J; junction bases unmatched: 13. The CDR3 nucleotides read TGTGCCAGCAGTGGAATAACCGGGACAGGGAATTACTCTGGAAACACCATATATTTT. It translates to CASSGITGTGNYSGNTIYF.

The chain links TRBV28 to TRBJ1-2; no clear D. The germline gives CDR1 MDHEN, CDR2 SYDVKM. The germline V and J ends were trimmed by 8 bases and 6 bases, with 16 bases remaining between them. The CDR3 sequence is 13 residues long. The CDR3 protein is CASVGGGIDGYTF. The CDR3 DNA reads TGTGCCAGCGTTGGCGGAGGAATTGATGGCTACACCTTC.

This clone occurred a few times. This CDR3 is CASSYAGGAHDTQYF. CDR3 nucleotides: TGTGCCAGCAGTTACGCCGGGGGGGCGCATGATACGCAGTATTTT. J is TRBJ2-3 and V is TRBV6-5, with TRBD2 matching 8 bases. J was trimmed by 6 bases and V by 2 bases; bases with no gene match: 7. CDR3 size: 15 residues. The germline gives CDR1 MNHEY, CDR2 SVGAGI.

The rearrangement uses TRBV3-1 (or the pseudogene TRBV3-2) and TRBJ1-3, with D maybe TRBD1 (5 bases). CDR1 is LGHDT and CDR2 is YNNKEL in the germline V gene (reference sequence). The CDR3 has 14 residues. The V gene lost 4 bases and the J gene lost 4 bases, with 11 bases spanning the gap. CDR3 in DNA: TGTGCCAGCAGCCCCGGTGCAGGGGGAAACACCATATATTTT. Protein product: CASSPGAGGNTIYF.

This chain uses TRBV10-3 with TRBJ1-5; D is possibly TRBD1 (6 bases). The V gene's germline CDR1 is ENHRY and CDR2 SYGVKD. The CDR3 runs 14 residues. V was pared by 3 bases and J by 8 bases, with 14 bases between. The CDR3 DNA reads TGTGCCATCAGTGAATGGGGGGGCTCGGAGCCCCAGCATTTT. Encoded protein: CAISEWGGSEPQHF.

A single count supports this clone. The rearrangement uses TRBV5-1 and TRBJ1-1; perhaps TRBD1 as D (6 bases). In germline, CDR1 is SGHRS, CDR2 YFSETQ. The CDR3 loop spans 15 amino acids. V lost 0 bases and J lost 2, with 11 bases in between. The CDR3 loop is CASSLDRAVNTEAFF. Written as DNA, the CDR3 is TGCGCCAGCAGCTTGGACAGGGCAGTTAACACTGAAGCTTTCTTT.

The rearrangement uses TRBV19 and TRBJ2-7, with unresolved D. V dropped 0 bases and J dropped 1 base, with 10 bases sitting between them. The CDR3 consists of 15 residues. CDR1 and CDR2 (germline): LNHDA, SQIVND (reference sequence). CDR3 sequence: CASSIDLSVSYEQYF. CDR3 sequence (DNA): TGTGCCAGTAGTATAGATCTCTCGGTTTCCTACGAGCAGTACTTC. Looking up the rest from reference TRBV19 and TRBJ2-7 gives the full variable domain: DGGITQSPKYLFRKEGQNVTLSCEQNLNHDAMYWYRQDPGQGLRLIYYSQIVNDFQKGDIAEGYSVSREKKESFPLTVTSAQKNPTAFYLCASSIDLSVSYEQYFGPGTRLTVT.

V gene TRBV7-9 combines with J gene TRBJ1-5; no firm D call. CDR3 length: 13 residues. V was pared by 3 bases and J by 5 bases, with 8 bases between. Germline CDR1 reads SEHNR; CDR2 reads FQNEAQ (reference sequence). The CDR3 sequence is CASSFSRDQPQHF. As DNA, the CDR3 is TGTGCCAGCAGCTTTTCCCGAGATCAGCCCCAGCATTTT.

The chain links TRBV11-2 to TRBJ2-3; no clear D. Between the trimmed V and J ends, which lost 3 bases and 4 bases, there was a span of 8 bases. The germline CDR1 and CDR2 sequences are SGHAT and FQNNGV. This CDR3 is 13 amino acids long. CDR3 nucleotide sequence: TGTGCCAGCAGCTTTAGTTGGTCAGATACGCAGTATTTT. It codes for CASSFSWSDTQYF.

This rearrangement joins TRBV3-1 (or the pseudogene TRBV3-2) to TRBJ1-1; D uncertain. This CDR3 is 13 amino acids long. In germline, CDR1 is LGHDT, CDR2 YNNKEL (reference sequence). V lost 3 bases to trimming and J lost 6 bases, with 11 bases between them. The CDR3 DNA sequence: TGTGCCAGCAGCCAGAGGTCTGGCGCTGAAGCTTTCTTT. Protein product: CASSQRSGAEAFF.

The rearrangement uses TRBV5-1 and TRBJ2-3, with D possibly TRBD1 on 6 matching bases. This CDR3 spans 15 amino acids. The V gene lost 2 bases and the J gene lost 4 bases, with 14 bases spanning the gap. CDR1 SGHRS and CDR2 YFSETQ come from the germline V gene. The CDR3 bases are TGCGCCAGCAGCTTCCCCAGGGGAGAGTCAGATACGCAGTATTTT. Its protein product is CASSFPRGESDTQYF.

The V gene is TRBV5-8, the J gene TRBJ1-1; perhaps TRBD1 as D (6 bases). The V and J ends lost 4 bases and 2 bases respectively, with 18 bases between them. The CDR3 consists of 16 residues. Per the germline V gene, CDR1 is SGHTS and CDR2 is YDEGEE. CDR3 protein: CASSHPRTDINTEAFF. The CDR3 DNA follows: TGTGCCAGCAGCCATCCTAGGACAGACATAAACACTGAAGCTTTCTTT.

The sample holds one count of this clone. This sequence joins TRBV2 and TRBJ2-3; 10 positions match TRBD2. Germline lookup yields CDR1 SNHLY and CDR2 FYNNEI. The length of the CDR3 is 15 residues. J lost 3 bases, V lost 6 bases, and 6 bases had no gene match. The CDR3 nucleotides read TGTGCCAGCAGCTCTCTGGGACTAGCGACAGATACGCAGTATTTT. It specifies CASSSLGLATDTQYF. The full variable domain, with the rest looked up from reference TRBV2 and TRBJ2-3, is EPEVTQTPSHQVTQMGQEVILRCVPISNHLYFYWYRQILGQKVEFLVSFYNNEISEKSEIFDDQFSVERPDGSNFTLKIRSTKLEDSAMYFCASSSLGLATDTQYFGPGTRLTVL.

The V call is TRBV19, the J call TRBJ2-2; 8 bases align to TRBD1. Germline-derived CDR1 and CDR2 are LNHDA and SQIVND (reference sequence). The CDR3 is 15 residues long. The J segment lost 1 base and the V segment lost 3 bases, leaving 1 base of the junction unmatched. This CDR3 is CASSIGTGNTGELFF. CDR3 coding DNA: TGTGCCAGTAGTATCGGGACAGGGAACACCGGGGAGCTGTTTTTT.